The 16 T cell receptor beta chains below all came from one sample that was sequenced in a study of shared clonotypes between healthy human individuals. TCRdb keeps only in-frame clones here, not all; method: immunoSEQ multiplex PCR. There are 2,500,000 or so clones in the sample; around 92% occur only once, and approximately 0.39% lies in the top ten. The sample comprised naive CD4+ T cells from PBMCs. Subset meaning: CD45RA+ positively selected. All receptors derive from a man younger than 30 in good health. Some clones in this sample may be carry-over from other donors' samples.

The chain uses TRBV7-9 and TRBJ2-1, with D perhaps matching TRBD2 (5 bases). The CDR3 covers 13 residues. Per the germline V gene, CDR1 is SEHNR and CDR2 is FQNEAQ (reference sequence). Trimming took off 5 bases at V and 3 bases at J, with 8 bases between the two ends. CDR3 coding DNA: TGTGCCAGCAGCCCCCGGGACTACAATGAGCAGTTCTTC. This gives the protein CASSPRDYNEQFF.

The V gene is TRBV7-2, the J gene TRBJ1-3, with a weak D call TRBD1 (6 bases). Looked up from germline, CDR1 is SGHTA and CDR2 is FQGNSA. Deletions cut 4 bases from V and 1 base from J, with 23 bases between. CDR3 length equals 19 residues. The CDR3 sequence: CASSSLRTAGELSGNTIYF. CDR3 nucleotides: TGTGCCAGCAGCTCCTTACGTACGGCAGGGGAGCTTTCTGGAAACACCATATATTTT.

Turning to this clone: The same CDR3 arises from other DNA sequences in this sample as well. DNA of the CDR3: TGTGCCAGCAGCTTAGGAACAGTGAACACTGAAGCTTTCTTT. Translated, it gives CASSLGTVNTEAFF. This rearrangement joins TRBV7-9 to TRBJ1-1; no definite D call. Germline CDR1 is SEHNR and CDR2 is FQNEAQ (reference sequence). V was pared by 1 base and J by 0 bases, with 6 bases between. The CDR3 has 14 amino acids.

V is TRBV28 and J is TRBJ1-2, with D possibly matching TRBD1 (5 bases). The CDR3 covers 13 residues. Trimming took 7 bases from V and 13 from J, leaving 22 bases between them. The V gene's germline CDR1 is MDHEN and CDR2 SYDVKM. The CDR3 bases are TGTGCCAGCACCACCATAGGGGACCTTGGATGCACCTTC. Its translation is CASTTIGDLGCTF.

The chain carries TRBV7-9 and TRBJ2-7; TRBD2 might be the D (6 bases). Germline-derived CDR1 and CDR2 are SEHNR and FQNEAQ (reference sequence). The germline V and J ends were trimmed by 5 bases and 6 bases, with 14 bases remaining between them. This CDR3 spans 13 amino acids. This chain's CDR3 is CASSATPGVEQYF. CDR3 DNA: TGTGCCAGCAGCGCAACCCCGGGGGTCGAGCAGTACTTC. Together with reference TRBV7-9 and TRBJ2-7, the CDR3 gives the full variable domain: DTGVSQNPRHKITKRGQNVTFRCDPISEHNRLYWYRQTLGQGPEFLTYFQNEAQLEKSRLLSDRFSAERPKGSFSTLEIQRTEQGDSAMYLCASSATPGVEQYFGPGTRLTVT.

The V call is TRBV29-1, the J call TRBJ2-6, with TRBD2 matching 7 bases. Germline assignment: CDR1 SQVTM and CDR2 ANQGSEA. The ends lost 7 bases at V and 4 bases at J; junction bases unmatched: 10. The CDR3 sequence is 15 residues long. This CDR3 is CSAAGRGAGANVLTF. CDR3 nucleotides: TGCAGCGCCGCGGGGAGGGGTGCCGGGGCCAACGTCCTGACTTTC.

This sequence joins TRBV19 and TRBJ1-1, with D perhaps TRBD1 (5 bases). Germline-derived CDR1 and CDR2 are LNHDA and SQIVND (reference sequence). There are 14 residues in the CDR3. Deletions cut 5 bases from V and 2 bases from J, with 12 bases between. The CDR3 here is CASSWTRANTEAFF. The DNA for the CDR3 is TGTGCCAGTAGTTGGACCAGGGCAAACACTGAAGCTTTCTTT.

The chain carries TRBV11-2 and TRBJ1-2; weak D call: TRBD1 (5 bases). The CDR3 is made up of 15 amino acids. Trimming removed 1 base at V and 2 bases at J, with 11 bases between. The V gene's germline CDR1 is SGHAT and CDR2 FQNNGV. CDR3 region: CASSLVRDTNYGYTF. CDR3 DNA sequence: TGTGCCAGCAGCTTAGTCAGGGATACCAACTATGGCTACACCTTC. Combining the CDR3 with reference TRBV11-2 and TRBJ1-2 gives the whole variable domain EAGVAQSPRYKIIEKRQSVAFWCNPISGHATLYWYQQILGQGPKLLIQFQNNGVVDDSQLPKDRFSAERLKGVDSTLKIQPAKLEDSAVYLCASSLVRDTNYGYTFGSGTRLTVV.

The gene calls are TRBV7-3 and TRBJ2-1; no definite D call. The germline V and J ends were trimmed by 5 bases and 5 bases, with 10 bases remaining between them. Germline CDR1 is SGHTA and CDR2 is FQGTGA. The CDR3 sequence is 13 residues long. CDR3 amino acids: CASSPRANNEQFF. Written as DNA, the CDR3 is TGTGCCAGCAGCCCGCGAGCCAACAATGAGCAGTTCTTC.

There are a few counts of this clone. J is TRBJ1-4 and V is TRBV5-5; no clear D gene. Germline V gene lookup returns CDR1 SGHKS and CDR2 YYEKEE (reference sequence). Trimming took 4 bases from V and 8 from J, leaving 15 bases between them. The CDR3 totals 14 residues. The CDR3 sequence is CASSPKADSEKLFF. Written as DNA, the CDR3 is TGTGCCAGCAGCCCTAAGGCCGATTCGGAAAAACTGTTTTTT.

Turning to this clone: The same CDR3 arises from other DNA sequences in this sample as well. The genes are TRBV5-1 and TRBJ2-7, with D possibly being TRBD1 or TRBD2 (5 bases each). Per germline, CDR1 SGHRS and CDR2 YFSETQ. The CDR3 is 14 residues long. Trimming left V 4 bases short and J 0 bases short, with 11 bases between. This chain's CDR3 is CASSLAGYSYEQYF. DNA of the CDR3: TGCGCCAGCAGCCTAGCAGGGTACTCCTACGAGCAGTACTTC. The full variable domain, with the rest looked up from reference TRBV5-1 and TRBJ2-7, is KAGVTQTPRYLIKTRGQQVTLSCSPISGHRSVSWYQQTPGQGLQFLFEYFSETQRNKGNFPGRFSGRQFSNSRSEMNVSTLELGDSALYLCASSLAGYSYEQYFGPGTRLTVT.

The chain joins TRBV7-9 to TRBJ2-3, with D possibly TRBD1 on 6 matching bases. Trimming cost V 3 bases and J 4 bases, with 14 bases left between them. CDR3 length: 15 residues. Germline V gene data show CDR1 as SEHNR and CDR2 as FQNEAQ (reference sequence). The CDR3 region is CASSFTGNGADTQYF. The CDR3 DNA follows: TGTGCCAGCAGCTTTACAGGGAACGGCGCAGATACGCAGTATTTT.

This clone was detected once. The CDR3: CASSLEGLGSNIQYF. The CDR3 DNA sequence: TGCGCCAGCAGCTTGGAGGGCCTCGGGAGTAACATTCAGTACTTC. The rearrangement links TRBV5-1 to TRBJ2-4; possible D gene TRBD2, 6 bases. This CDR3 contains 15 residues. Germline values: CDR1 SGHRS, CDR2 YFSETQ. The V end was cut by 0 bases, the J end by 7 bases, with 14 bases between.

This chain joins TRBV5-1 and TRBJ1-1; tentative D call: TRBD1 (5 bases). V lost 0 bases, J lost 4 bases, and 13 bases lay in between. The length of the CDR3 is 15 residues. Germline V gene data show CDR1 as SGHRS and CDR2 as YFSETQ. The CDR3 DNA sequence: TGCGCCAGCAGCTTGGGGTTCGGTGGGGGCACTGAAGCTTTCTTT. Protein product: CASSLGFGGGTEAFF.

This clone is a singleton in its sample. The rearrangement joins TRBV7-2 to TRBJ2-7, with 9 bases lining up with TRBD2. This CDR3 comprises 18 residues. J was trimmed by 5 bases and V by 0 bases; bases with no gene match: 14. In germline, CDR1 is SGHTA, CDR2 FQGNSA. As DNA, the CDR3 is TGTGCCAGCAGCTTAGCGCTGTTAGCGGAGGCGGGGGGGCACGAGCAGTACTTC. It codes for CASSLALLAEAGGHEQYF.

V gene TRBV4-1 combines with J gene TRBJ1-4; possibly TRBD1 for D (6 bases). Trimming took 3 bases from V and 8 from J, leaving 19 bases between them. CDR3 length: 16 amino acids. The V gene's germline CDR1 is MGHRA and CDR2 YSYEKL. This chain's CDR3 is CASSQGQGLQGEKLFF. The CDR3 nucleotides are TGCGCCAGCAGCCAGGGCCAGGGGCTCCAGGGGGAAAAACTGTTTTTT.